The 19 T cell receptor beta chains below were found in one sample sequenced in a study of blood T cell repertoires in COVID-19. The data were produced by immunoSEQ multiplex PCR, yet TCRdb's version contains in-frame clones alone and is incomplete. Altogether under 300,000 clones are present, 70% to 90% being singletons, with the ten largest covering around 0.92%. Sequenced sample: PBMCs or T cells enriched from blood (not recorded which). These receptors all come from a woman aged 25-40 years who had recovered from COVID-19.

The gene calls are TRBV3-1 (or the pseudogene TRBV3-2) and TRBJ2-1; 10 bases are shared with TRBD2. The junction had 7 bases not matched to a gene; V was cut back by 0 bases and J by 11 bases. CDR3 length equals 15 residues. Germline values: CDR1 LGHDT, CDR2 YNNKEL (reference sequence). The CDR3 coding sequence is TGTGCCAGCAGCCAAGATTGGGCACTAGCGGGACAGCAGTTCTTC. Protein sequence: CASSQDWALAGQQFF.

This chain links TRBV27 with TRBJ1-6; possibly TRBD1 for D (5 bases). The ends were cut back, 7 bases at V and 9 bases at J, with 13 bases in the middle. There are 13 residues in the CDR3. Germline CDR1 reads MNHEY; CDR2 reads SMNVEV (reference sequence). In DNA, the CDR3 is TGTGCCAGCACGGGCCTCGGGGGTTCACCCCTCCACTTT. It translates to CASTGLGGSPLHF.

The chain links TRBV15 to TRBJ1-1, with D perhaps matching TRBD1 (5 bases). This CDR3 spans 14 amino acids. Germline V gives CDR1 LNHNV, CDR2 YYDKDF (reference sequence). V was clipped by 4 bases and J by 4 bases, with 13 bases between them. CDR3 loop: CATSKLTDITEAFF. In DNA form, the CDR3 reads TGTGCCACCAGCAAATTGACAGATATCACTGAAGCTTTCTTT.

The CDR3 protein is CASSSTGTSRDTQYF. The DNA for the CDR3 is TGTGCCAGCTCTTCAACCGGGACTAGCCGAGATACGCAGTATTTT. V and J are TRBV18 and TRBJ2-3; 9 nucleotides align to TRBD2. CDR3 length: 15 residues. Germline CDR1 KGHSH, CDR2 LQKENI. Trimming at V came to 6 bases and at J to 5 bases, leaving 9 bases not matched to a gene.

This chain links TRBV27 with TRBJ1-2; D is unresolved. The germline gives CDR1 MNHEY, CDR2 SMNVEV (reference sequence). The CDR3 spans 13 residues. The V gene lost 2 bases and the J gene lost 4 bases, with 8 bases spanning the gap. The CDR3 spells CASSLQRSYGYTF. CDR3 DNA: TGTGCCAGCAGTTTACAAAGGAGCTATGGCTACACCTTC.

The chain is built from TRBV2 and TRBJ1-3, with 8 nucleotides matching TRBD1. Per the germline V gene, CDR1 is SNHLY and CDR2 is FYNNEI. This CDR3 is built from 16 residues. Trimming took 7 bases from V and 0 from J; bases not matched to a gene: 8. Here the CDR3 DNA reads TGTGCCAGCACGAACGACAGGGGATACTCTGGAAACACCATATATTTT. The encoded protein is CASTNDRGYSGNTIYF.

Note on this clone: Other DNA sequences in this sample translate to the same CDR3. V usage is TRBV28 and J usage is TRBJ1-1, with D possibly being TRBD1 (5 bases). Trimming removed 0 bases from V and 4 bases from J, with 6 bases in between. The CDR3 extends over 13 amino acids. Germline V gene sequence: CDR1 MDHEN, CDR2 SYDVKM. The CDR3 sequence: CASSLWQGTEAFF. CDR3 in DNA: TGTGCCAGCAGTTTATGGCAGGGCACTGAAGCTTTCTTT.

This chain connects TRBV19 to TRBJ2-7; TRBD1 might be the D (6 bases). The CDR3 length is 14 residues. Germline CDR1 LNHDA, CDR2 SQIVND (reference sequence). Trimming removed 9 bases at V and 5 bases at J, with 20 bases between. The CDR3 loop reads CASSSWDKHHEQYF. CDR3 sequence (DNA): TGTGCCAGCTCCTCTTGGGACAAACACCACGAGCAGTACTTC.

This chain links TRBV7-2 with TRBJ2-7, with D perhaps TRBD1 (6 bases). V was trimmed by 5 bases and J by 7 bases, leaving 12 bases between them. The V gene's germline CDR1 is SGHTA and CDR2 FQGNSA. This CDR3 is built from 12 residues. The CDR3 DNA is TGTGCCAGCAGCGCCTCCGGGACAGAGCAGTACTTC. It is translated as CASSASGTEQYF.

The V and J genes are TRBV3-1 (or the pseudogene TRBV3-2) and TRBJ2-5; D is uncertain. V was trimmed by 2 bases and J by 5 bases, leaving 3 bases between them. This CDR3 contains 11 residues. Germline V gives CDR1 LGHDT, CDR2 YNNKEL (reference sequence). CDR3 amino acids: CASSQSETQYF. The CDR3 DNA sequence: TGTGCCAGCAGCCAATCGGAGACCCAGTACTTC.

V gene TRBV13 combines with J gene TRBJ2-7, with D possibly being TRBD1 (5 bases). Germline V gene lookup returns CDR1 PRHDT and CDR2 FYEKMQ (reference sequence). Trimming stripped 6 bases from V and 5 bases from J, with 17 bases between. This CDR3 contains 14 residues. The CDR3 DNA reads TGTGCCAGCAGTCATCAGACCCAGACAGACGAGCAGTACTTC. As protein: CASSHQTQTDEQYF.

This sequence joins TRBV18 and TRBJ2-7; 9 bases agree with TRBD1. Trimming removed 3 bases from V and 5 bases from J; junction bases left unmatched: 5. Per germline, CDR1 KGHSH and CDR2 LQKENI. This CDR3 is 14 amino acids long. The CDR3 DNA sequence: TGTGCCAGCTCACCCGGCTGGGACAGGGACGAGCAGTACTTC. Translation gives CASSPGWDRDEQYF.

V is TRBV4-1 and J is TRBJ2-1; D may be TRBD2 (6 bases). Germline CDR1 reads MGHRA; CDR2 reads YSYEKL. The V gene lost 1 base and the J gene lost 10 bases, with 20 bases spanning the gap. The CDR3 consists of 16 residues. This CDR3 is CASSQGGSGHSREQFF. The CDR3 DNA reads TGCGCCAGCAGCCAAGGGGGTAGCGGTCACTCCAGGGAGCAGTTCTTC.

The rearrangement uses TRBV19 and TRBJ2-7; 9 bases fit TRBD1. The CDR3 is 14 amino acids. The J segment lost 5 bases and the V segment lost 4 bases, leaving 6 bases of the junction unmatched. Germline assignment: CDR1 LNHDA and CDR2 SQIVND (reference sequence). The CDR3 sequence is CASSSPGQGHEQYF. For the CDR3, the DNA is TGTGCCAGTAGTAGCCCGGGACAGGGCCACGAGCAGTACTTC.

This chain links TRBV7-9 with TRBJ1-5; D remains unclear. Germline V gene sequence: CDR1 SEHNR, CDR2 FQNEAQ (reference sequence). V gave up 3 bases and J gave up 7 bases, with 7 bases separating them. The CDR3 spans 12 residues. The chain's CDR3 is CASSFEIQPQHF. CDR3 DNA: TGTGCCAGCAGCTTCGAGATCCAGCCCCAGCATTTT. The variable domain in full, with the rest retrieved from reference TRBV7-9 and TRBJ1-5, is DTGVSQNPRHKITKRGQNVTFRCDPISEHNRLYWYRQTLGQGPEFLTYFQNEAQLEKSRLLSDRFSAERPKGSFSTLEIQRTEQGDSAMYLCASSFEIQPQHFGDGTRLSIL.

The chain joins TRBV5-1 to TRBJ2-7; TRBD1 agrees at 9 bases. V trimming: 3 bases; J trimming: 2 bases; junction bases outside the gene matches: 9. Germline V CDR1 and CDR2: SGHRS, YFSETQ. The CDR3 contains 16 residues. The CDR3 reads CASSSSGTGLPYEQYF. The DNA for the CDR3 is TGCGCCAGCAGCTCCTCCGGGACAGGGTTACCCTACGAGCAGTACTTC.

In nucleotides, the CDR3 is TGCGCCAGCAGCCCCGGGACAGCAGGCTTTCAAGAGACCCAGTACTTC. This codes for CASSPGTAGFQETQYF. The chain employs TRBV4-1 and TRBJ2-5; 7 positions match TRBD1. V shed 4 bases and J 2 bases; nucleotides not matched to a gene: 10. Germline V lookup: CDR1 MGHRA, CDR2 YSYEKL. This CDR3 contains 16 residues.

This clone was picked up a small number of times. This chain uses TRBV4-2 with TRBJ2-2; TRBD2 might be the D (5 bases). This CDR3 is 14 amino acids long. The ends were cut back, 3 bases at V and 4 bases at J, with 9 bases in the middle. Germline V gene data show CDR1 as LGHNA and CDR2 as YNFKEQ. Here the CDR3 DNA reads TGTGCCAGCAGCCACGAAGGAGGCACCGGGGAGCTGTTTTTT. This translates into CASSHEGGTGELFF.

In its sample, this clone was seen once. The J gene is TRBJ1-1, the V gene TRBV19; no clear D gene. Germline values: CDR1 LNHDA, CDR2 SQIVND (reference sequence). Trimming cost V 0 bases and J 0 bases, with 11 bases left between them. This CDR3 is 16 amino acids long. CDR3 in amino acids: CASSIDRFIMNTEAFF. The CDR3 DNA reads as TGTGCCAGTAGTATAGACAGGTTCATCATGAACACTGAAGCTTTCTTT.